These T cell receptor beta chains were read from a single sample in a study of T-cell memory formation after mild COVID-19. TCRdb reanalysed the 5' RACE reads using MiXCR and keeps one entry per CDR3 protein. Of around 34,000 distinct CDR3 sequences in the sample, 7% to 8% were seen once. The sample comprised PBMCs or a T cell subset sorted from them (not recorded which). All receptors derive from a man aged 18 to 29 who had mild COVID-19 (a few samples of this study predate the infection). Cell type and time point are not known. Each CDR3 is given with its conserved first and last residue. The order of the fields is clone size, V gene, J gene, D gene, CDR3 DNA, CDR3 protein. A D gene is named only where the DNA matches it firmly. Clone size is shown for a subset of rows, as once, few, many or a class of expanded clone.

.	TRBV5-6	TRBJ2-3	.	TGTGCCAGCAGCTTCTACTCTAGCACAGATACGCAGTATTTT	CASSFYSSTDTQYF
many	TRBV9	TRBJ1-2	.	TGTGCCAGCAGCGTAGCTACGGCAGCTTATGGCTACACCTTC	CASSVATAAYGYTF
.	TRBV11-1	TRBJ1-1	.	TGTGCCAGCTGGAGAGGGATAGGCACTGAAGCTTTCTTT	CASWRGIGTEAFF
many	TRBV20-1	TRBJ2-1	.	TGCAGTGCTAGAGACCCCCTGGGTGGCGATGAGCAGTTCTTC	CSARDPLGGDEQFF
many	TRBV10-3	TRBJ1-4	.	TGTGCCATCAGTGAGTCTGGAGGGGAGGAAAAACTGTTTTTT	CAISESGGEEKLFF
medium-sized	TRBV5-5	TRBJ2-5	TRBD2	TGTGCCAGCAGCTTGAATAGCGGGGGGGCCGAGACCCAGTACTTC	CASSLNSGGAETQYF
many	TRBV4-1	TRBJ2-7	.	TGCGCCAGCAGCCAAGGGGGCCTAGGACAGACCTACGAGCAGTACTTC	CASSQGGLGQTYEQYF
many	TRBV6-4	TRBJ2-3	.	TGTGCCAGCAGTGAAGGAGGGGGGGCAGATACGCAGTATTTT	CASSEGGGADTQYF
many	TRBV11-2	TRBJ2-3	TRBD2	TGTGCCAGCAGCTTAGGCACTAGCGGGGGGCTGTGGGCAGATACGCAGTATTTT	CASSLGTSGGLWADTQYF
many	TRBV7-9	TRBJ1-4	TRBD1	TGTGCCAGCAGCAGTCGGGACAGGAGAAATGAAAAACTGTTTTTT	CASSSRDRRNEKLFF
many	TRBV5-1	TRBJ2-1	.	TGCGCCAGCAGCTATTCCGGGAGCTCCTACAATGAGCAGTTCTTC	CASSYSGSSYNEQFF
few	TRBV7-8	TRBJ2-7	.	TGTGCCAGCAGCGCCAACCCAGGGCTCGAGCAGTACTTC	CASSANPGLEQYF
many	TRBV3-1	TRBJ2-2	TRBD2	TGTGCCAGCAGCCAGCTAGCGGGGGCGAACACCGGGGAGCTGTTTTTT	CASSQLAGANTGELFF
many	TRBV2	TRBJ1-1	.	TGTGCCAGCAGCAGGGACATCATGAACACTGAAGCTTTCTTT	CASSRDIMNTEAFF
many	TRBV4-1	TRBJ2-2	TRBD2	TGCGCCAGCAGCCAAGCAAGCGGGGTTGACGGGGAGCTGTTTTTT	CASSQASGVDGELFF
.	TRBV7-2	TRBJ1-1	.	TGTGCCAGCACCCCCGGCAGAGAAGCTTTCTTT	CASTPGREAFF
.	TRBV19	TRBJ2-7	.	TGTGCCAGTACCCTCCGGGCGGGTTATTCCTACGAGCAGTACTTC	CASTLRAGYSYEQYF
many	TRBV4-2	TRBJ2-1	.	TGTGCCAGCAGCCAAGGAACACTTGGAGAGCAGTTCTTC	CASSQGTLGEQFF
many	TRBV7-6	TRBJ2-3	.	TGTGCCAGCAGCTTAGATCCCCCGTCTCTGCTGCGAGTAGATACGCAGTATTTT	CASSLDPPSLLRVDTQYF
many	TRBV6-2/TRBV6-3	TRBJ2-3	TRBD2	TGTGCCAGCAGTCATAGCGGGGGGGCCACAGATACGCAGTATTTT	CASSHSGGATDTQYF
few	TRBV12-3/TRBV12-4	TRBJ2-3	.	TGTGCCAGCAGTTCCTCCGGTCAGGGAGGCAAGTATTTT	CASSSSGQGGKYF
many	TRBV5-6	TRBJ1-1	.	TGTGCCAGCAGCCCGGACAGCGCTCGATCGAACACTGAAGCTTTCTTT	CASSPDSARSNTEAFF
many	TRBV3-1	TRBJ1-2	.	TGTGCCAGCAGTCTGGGGATCTATGGCTACACCTTC	CASSLGIYGYTF
many	TRBV6-4	TRBJ2-3	.	TGTGCCAGCAGTGCTCGGGGAACCCCTCCCGAAGATACGCAGTATTTT	CASSARGTPPEDTQYF
many	TRBV4-2	TRBJ2-3	.	TGTGCCAGCAGCCGATCGGCGGGGGCCAGCACAGATACGCAGTATTTT	CASSRSAGASTDTQYF
many	TRBV7-9	TRBJ1-2	.	TGTGCCAGCAGCTCACAGGGCGGCTACACCTTC	CASSSQGGYTF
many	TRBV29-1	TRBJ1-5	.	TGCACCCTTGGGGGTCAGCCCCAGCATTTT	CTLGGQPQHF
many	TRBV4-1	TRBJ2-3	TRBD2	TGCGCCAGCAGCCAAGGGGCCGGGACTAGCGGGGTCACAGATACGCAGTATTTT	CASSQGAGTSGVTDTQYF
many	TRBV7-3	TRBJ2-3	.	TGTGCCAGCAGCTTAGTCAGTGGGGGTACGCAGTATTTT	CASSLVSGGTQYF
many	TRBV4-1	TRBJ2-2	.	TGCGCCAGCAGCCAAGGGGTAGGGGGAGGCGGGGAGCTGTTTTTT	CASSQGVGGGGELFF
many	TRBV7-2	TRBJ1-2	.	TGTGCCAGCAGCTTAGTATGGACAGACCCTTATGGCTACACCTTC	CASSLVWTDPYGYTF
many	TRBV6-2/TRBV6-3	TRBJ2-3	.	TGTGCCAGCAGTTACTCGGGTCTAGGTCATACAGATACGCAGTATTTT	CASSYSGLGHTDTQYF
many	TRBV19	TRBJ2-1	.	TGTGCCAGTAGTCGGAGACTCGGAGTCAATGAGCAGTTCTTC	CASSRRLGVNEQFF